Described below is a single T cell receptor (beta chain) sequence and its context. A quantity of about 0.5 to 1 ug RNA underwent reverse transcription using random hexamers. An immunoSEQ multiplex PCR amplified TCR beta CDR3 over 54 Vbeta and 13 Jbeta. TCRdb fed the immunoSEQ multiplex PCR reads into MiXCR, producing one record per CDR3 protein. The table includes approximately 100,000 distinct CDR3 sequences, approximately 95% detected once. These data are taken from a study of CD8 T cells in Susac syndrome. V lost 3 bases, J lost 2 bases, and 7 bases lay in between. The CDR3 spans 13 residues. The germline CDR1 and CDR2 sequences are SSHAT and FNYEAQ (reference sequence).

The chain combines TRBV7-7 with TRBJ1-1; D uncertain. The sequence was collected from a human donor with Susac syndrome. Input material: CD8+ T cells from PBMCs. CDR3 DNA sequence: TGTGCCAGCAGCTTGATGACCAACACTGAAGCTTTCTTT. This gives the protein CASSLMTNTEAFF.